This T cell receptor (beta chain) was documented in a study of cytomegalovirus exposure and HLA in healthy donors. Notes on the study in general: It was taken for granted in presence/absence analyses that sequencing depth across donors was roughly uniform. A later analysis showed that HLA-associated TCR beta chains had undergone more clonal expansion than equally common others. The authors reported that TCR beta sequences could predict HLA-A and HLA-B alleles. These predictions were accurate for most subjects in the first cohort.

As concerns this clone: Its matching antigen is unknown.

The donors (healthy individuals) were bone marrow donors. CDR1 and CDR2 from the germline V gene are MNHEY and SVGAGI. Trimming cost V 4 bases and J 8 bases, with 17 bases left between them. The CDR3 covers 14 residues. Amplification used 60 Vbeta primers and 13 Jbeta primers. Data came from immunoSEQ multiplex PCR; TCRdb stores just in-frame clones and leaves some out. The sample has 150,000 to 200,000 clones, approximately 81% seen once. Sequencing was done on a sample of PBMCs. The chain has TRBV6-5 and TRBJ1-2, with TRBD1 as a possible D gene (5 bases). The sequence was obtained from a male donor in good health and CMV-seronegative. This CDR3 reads CASSSHQGGKGYTF. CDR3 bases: TGTGCCAGCAGTTCCCACCAGGGTGGGAAAGGCTACACCTTC.